The rows below give T cell receptor beta chains drawn from one sample of a study of response to subunit inactivated influenza vaccine. TCRdb recomputed calls from the RT-PCR reads with MiXCR, one row per CDR3 protein. This table has roughly 160,000 distinct CDR3 sequences, 9.5% to 12% appearing once. Specimen: CD8+ T cells sorted from PBMCs, collected around 25 months after vaccination. These receptors were obtained from a man aged 45 to 70 who received an inactivated influenza vaccine. Each CDR3 is given with its conserved first and last residue. A row's size may be missing; if present it is once, few, many or a size class.

CDR3aa,v_gene,j_gene,abundance
CASSGLGTGAPYGYTF,TRBV2,TRBJ1-2,few
CASSFTESAYEQYF,TRBV7-6,TRBJ2-7,once
CASSLQSRDSPTNTGELFF,TRBV11-1,TRBJ2-2,many
CASSQVAGGSSYEQYF,TRBV4-3,TRBJ2-7,many
CASSRTESSYEQYF,TRBV7-6,TRBJ2-7,few
CASSLSGYSNQPQHF,TRBV12-3/TRBV12-4,TRBJ1-5,few
CASSYGRLTEAFF,TRBV6-2/TRBV6-3,TRBJ1-1,few
CASSLSLAGTDTQYF,TRBV28,TRBJ2-3,few
CASNSGASVNEQFF,TRBV11-1,TRBJ2-1,.
CASSNRGPIEQYF,TRBV27,TRBJ2-7,.
CSVEGGLNYGYTF,TRBV29-1,TRBJ1-2,few
CAWGPDQGAVYEQYF,TRBV30,TRBJ2-7,once
CASSPRSGHNEQFF,TRBV5-1,TRBJ2-1,.
CASSQTASRPQETQYF,TRBV28,TRBJ2-5,.
CSVSKVDTDTQYF,TRBV29-1,TRBJ2-3,many
CASVNAYGELFF,TRBV6-5,TRBJ2-2,many